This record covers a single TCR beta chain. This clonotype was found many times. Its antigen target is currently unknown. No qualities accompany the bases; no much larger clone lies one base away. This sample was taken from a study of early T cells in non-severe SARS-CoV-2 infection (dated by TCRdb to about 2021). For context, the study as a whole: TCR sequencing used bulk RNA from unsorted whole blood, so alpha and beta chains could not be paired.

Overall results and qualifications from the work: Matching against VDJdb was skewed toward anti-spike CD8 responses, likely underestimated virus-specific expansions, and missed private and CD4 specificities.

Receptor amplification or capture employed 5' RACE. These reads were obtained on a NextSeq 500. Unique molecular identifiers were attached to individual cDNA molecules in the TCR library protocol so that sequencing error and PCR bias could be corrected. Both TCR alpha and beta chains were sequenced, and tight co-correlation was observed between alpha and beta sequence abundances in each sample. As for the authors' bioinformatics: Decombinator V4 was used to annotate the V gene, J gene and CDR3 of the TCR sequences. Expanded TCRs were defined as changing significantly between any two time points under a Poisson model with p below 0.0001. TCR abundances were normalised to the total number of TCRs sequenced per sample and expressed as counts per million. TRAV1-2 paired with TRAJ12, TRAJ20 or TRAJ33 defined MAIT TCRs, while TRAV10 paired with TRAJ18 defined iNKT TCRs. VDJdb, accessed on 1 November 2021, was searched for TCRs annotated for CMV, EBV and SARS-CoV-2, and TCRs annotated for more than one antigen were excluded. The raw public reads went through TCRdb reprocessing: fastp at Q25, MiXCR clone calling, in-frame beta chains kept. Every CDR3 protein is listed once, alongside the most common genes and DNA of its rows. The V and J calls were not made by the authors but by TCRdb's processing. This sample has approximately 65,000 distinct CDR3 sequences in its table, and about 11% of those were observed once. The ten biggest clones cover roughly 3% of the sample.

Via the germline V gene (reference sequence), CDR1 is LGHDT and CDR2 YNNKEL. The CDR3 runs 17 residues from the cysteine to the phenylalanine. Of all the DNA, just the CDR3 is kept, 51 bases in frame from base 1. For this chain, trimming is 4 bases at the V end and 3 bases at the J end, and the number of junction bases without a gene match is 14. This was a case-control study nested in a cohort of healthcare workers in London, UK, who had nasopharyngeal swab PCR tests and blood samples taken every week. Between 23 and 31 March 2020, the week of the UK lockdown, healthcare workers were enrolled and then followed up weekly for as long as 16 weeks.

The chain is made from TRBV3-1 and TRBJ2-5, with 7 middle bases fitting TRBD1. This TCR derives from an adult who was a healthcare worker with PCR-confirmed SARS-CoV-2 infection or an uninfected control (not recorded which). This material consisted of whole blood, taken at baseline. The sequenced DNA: TGTGCCAGCAGCCGAGAAAAGGACAGGTTTCGAAAAGAGACCCAGTACTTC. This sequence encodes CASSREKDRFRKETQYF.